Reported below is one TCR beta chain. The data derive from a study of preoperative IRX-2 immunotherapy in early breast cancer. V lost 0 bases, J lost 9 bases, and 6 bases stayed unmatched. The CDR3 has 14 residues. Germline CDR1 and CDR2: SGHRS and YFSETQ. Profiled with immunoSEQ multiplex PCR; TCRdb holds only in-frame clones, not every one. The sample lists around 95,000 clones; 86% were seen once. Treatment specified: preoperative locoregional IRX-2 cytokine immunotherapy. Samples came from a phase Ib trial of preoperative locoregional IRX-2 cytokine immunotherapy. The sequence was obtained from a human donor with breast cancer. The rearrangement uses TRBV5-1 and TRBJ2-1, with 7 bases fitting TRBD1. The specimen comprised tumor tissue, sampled after IRX-2 immunotherapy. CDR3 sequence reads: CASSLEAGGSEQFF. CDR3 sequence (DNA): TGCGCCAGCAGCTTGGAGGCAGGGGGAAGTGAGCAGTTCTTC.